This T cell receptor beta chain was sequenced during a study of T cells in localized non-small cell lung cancer. Study results and limitations: Clonality peaked in uninvolved adjacent lung rather than tumor. Greater T cell density in blood accompanied longer overall survival.

Germline CDR1 reads GTSNPN; CDR2 reads SVGIG (reference sequence). V was pared by 0 bases and J by 5 bases, with 10 bases between. This CDR3 comprises 13 residues. Clones were sequenced by immunoSEQ multiplex PCR, and TCRdb holds only the in-frame ones, with some missing. The sample includes under 40,000 clones, approximately 80% seen only once; the top ten take roughly 17%. This clone was found a few times. Its antigen is undetermined. The sequence came from a male donor aged 60 or over with stage III squamous cell lung carcinoma. This chain links TRBV30 with TRBJ2-5; unclear D gene. The sample here was peripheral blood, taken before any cancer treatment. The CDR3 is CAWSVLGSETQYF. The CDR3 DNA reads TGTGCCTGGAGTGTATTAGGCTCGGAGACCCAGTACTTC.